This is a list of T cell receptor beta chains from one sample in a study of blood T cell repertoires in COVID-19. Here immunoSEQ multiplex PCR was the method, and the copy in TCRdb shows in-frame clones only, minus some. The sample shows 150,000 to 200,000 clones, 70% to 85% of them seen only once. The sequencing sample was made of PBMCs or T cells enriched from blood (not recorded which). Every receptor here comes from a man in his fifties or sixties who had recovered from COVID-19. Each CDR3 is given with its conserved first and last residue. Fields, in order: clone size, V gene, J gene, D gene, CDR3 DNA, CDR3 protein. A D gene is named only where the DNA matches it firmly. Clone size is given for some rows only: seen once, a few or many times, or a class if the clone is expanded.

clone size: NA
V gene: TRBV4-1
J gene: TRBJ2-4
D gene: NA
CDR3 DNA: TGCGCCAGCAGCCAAGGCGGGATCCAAAACATTCAGTACTTC
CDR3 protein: CASSQGGIQNIQYF

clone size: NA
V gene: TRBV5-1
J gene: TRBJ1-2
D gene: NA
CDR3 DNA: TGCGCCAGCAGCTCCTCGGTGCAGGCGTATGGCTACACCTTC
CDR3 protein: CASSSSVQAYGYTF

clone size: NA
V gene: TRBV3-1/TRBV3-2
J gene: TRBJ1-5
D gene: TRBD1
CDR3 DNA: TGTGCCAGCAGCCAAGACGCGGCAGGGGGAGGCCAGCCCCAGCATTTT
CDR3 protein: CASSQDAAGGGQPQHF

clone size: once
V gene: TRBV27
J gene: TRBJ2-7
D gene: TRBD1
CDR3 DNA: TGTGCCAGCAGTCGACAGGGGTCCGAAACGTACGAGCAGTACTTC
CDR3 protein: CASSRQGSETYEQYF

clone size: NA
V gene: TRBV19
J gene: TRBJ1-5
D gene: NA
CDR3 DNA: TGTGCCAGTAGTACCATTCCTAGTCAGCCCCAGCATTTT
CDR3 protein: CASSTIPSQPQHF

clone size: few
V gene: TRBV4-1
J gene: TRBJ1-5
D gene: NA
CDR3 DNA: TGCGCCAGCAGCCAAGATCGGCAGGGTGGCCAGCCCCAGCATTTT
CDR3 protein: CASSQDRQGGQPQHF

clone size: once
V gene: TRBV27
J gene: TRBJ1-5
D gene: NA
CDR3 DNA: TGTGCCAGAGCCCCGATGCCGGGACAACATAGCAATCAGCCCCAGCATTTT
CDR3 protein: CARAPMPGQHSNQPQHF

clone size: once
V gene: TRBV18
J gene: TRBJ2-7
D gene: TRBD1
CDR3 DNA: TGTGCCAGCTCACCACCGGACAGGTGGACCGACGAGCAGTACTTC
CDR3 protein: CASSPPDRWTDEQYF

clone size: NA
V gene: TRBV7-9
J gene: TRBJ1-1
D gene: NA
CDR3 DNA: TGTGCCAGCCCCCGAGGGGAGGGTATGAACACTGAAGCTTTCTTT
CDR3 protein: CASPRGEGMNTEAFF

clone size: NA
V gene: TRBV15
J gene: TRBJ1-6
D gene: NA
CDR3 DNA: TGTGCCGCCAGCCCTAAGTTGGGGCGGCCACCCCTCCACTTT
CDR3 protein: CAASPKLGRPPLHF

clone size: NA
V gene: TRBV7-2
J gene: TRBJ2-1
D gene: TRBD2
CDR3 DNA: TGTGCCAGCAGCCAGACTAGCGGGGGAACCTACAATGAGCAGTTCTTC
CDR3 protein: CASSQTSGGTYNEQFF

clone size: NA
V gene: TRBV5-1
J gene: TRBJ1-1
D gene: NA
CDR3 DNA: TGCGCCAGCAGCTGGGGACTGCCCCCGAACACTGAAGCTTTCTTT
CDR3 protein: CASSWGLPPNTEAFF

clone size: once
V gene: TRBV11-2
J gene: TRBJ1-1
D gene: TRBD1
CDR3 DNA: TGTGCCAGCAGCTTATCCCAGGGGGCAAAGGGGACTGAAGCTTTCTTT
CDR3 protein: CASSLSQGAKGTEAFF

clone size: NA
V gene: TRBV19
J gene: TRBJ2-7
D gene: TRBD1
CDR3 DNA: TGTGCCACCTCGACAGGGGACTCCTACGAGCAGTACTTC
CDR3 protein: CATSTGDSYEQYF

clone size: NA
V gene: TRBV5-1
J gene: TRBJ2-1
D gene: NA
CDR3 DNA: TGCGCCAGCAGCCCCGGACAGTCATACAATGAGCAGTTCTTC
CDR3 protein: CASSPGQSYNEQFF

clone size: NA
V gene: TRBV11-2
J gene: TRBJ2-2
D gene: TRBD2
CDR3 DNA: TGTGCCAGCAGCTTCAGGTTAGCGGGGGGGCCGGCGAACACCGGGGAGCTGTTTTTT
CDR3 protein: CASSFRLAGGPANTGELFF

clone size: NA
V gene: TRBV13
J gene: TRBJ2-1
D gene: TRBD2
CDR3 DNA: TGTGCCAGCAGCCTTTGGGCTAGCGGGGGTGCTAGCTCCTACAATGAGCAGTTCTTC
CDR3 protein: CASSLWASGGASSYNEQFF